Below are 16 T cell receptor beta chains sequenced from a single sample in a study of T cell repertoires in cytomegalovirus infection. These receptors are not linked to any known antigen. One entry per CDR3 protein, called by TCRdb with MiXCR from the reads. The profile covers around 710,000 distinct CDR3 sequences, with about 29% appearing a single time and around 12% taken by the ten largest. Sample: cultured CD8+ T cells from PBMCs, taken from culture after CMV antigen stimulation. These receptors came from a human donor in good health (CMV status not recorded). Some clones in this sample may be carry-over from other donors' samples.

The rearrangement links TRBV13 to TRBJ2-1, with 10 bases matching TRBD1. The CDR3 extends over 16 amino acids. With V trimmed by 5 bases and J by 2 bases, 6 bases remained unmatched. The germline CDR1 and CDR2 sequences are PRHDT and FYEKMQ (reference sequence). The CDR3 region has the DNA TGTGCCAGCAGCCCCGGCGGGACAGGGGCCTACAATGAGCAGTTCTTC. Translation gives CASSPGGTGAYNEQFF.

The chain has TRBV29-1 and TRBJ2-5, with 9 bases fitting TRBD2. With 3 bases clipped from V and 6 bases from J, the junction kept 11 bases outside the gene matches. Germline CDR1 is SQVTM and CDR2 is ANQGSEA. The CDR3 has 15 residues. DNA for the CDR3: TGCAGCGTTGACACTTGGGCGGGGGGGTCAAAGACCCAGTACTTC. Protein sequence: CSVDTWAGGSKTQYF. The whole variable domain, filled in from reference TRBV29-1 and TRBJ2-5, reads SAVISQKPSRDICQRGTSLTIQCQVDSQVTMMFWYRQQPGQSLTLIATANQGSEATYESGFVIDKFPISRPNLTFSTLTVSNMSPEDSSIYLCSVDTWAGGSKTQYFGPGTRLLVL.

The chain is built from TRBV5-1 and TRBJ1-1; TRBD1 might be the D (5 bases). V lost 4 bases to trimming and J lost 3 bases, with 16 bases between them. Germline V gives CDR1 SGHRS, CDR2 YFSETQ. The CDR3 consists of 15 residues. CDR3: CASSLEVQGDTEAFF. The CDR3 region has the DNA TGCGCCAGCAGCCTGGAAGTCCAGGGCGACACTGAAGCTTTCTTT.

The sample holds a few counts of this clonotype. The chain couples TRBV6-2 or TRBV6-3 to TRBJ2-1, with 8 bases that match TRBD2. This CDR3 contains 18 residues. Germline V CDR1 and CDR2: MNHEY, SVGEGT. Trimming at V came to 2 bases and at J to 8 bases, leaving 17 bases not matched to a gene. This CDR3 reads CASSYDIGRGARGDEQFF. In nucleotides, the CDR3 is TGTGCCAGCAGTTACGATATAGGGCGGGGGGCACGCGGGGATGAGCAGTTCTTC.

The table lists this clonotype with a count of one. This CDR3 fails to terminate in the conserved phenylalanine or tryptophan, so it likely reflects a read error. The CDR3 region has the DNA TGTGCCAGCAGTTATCGTGACGGGGGAGTTTACAATGAGCAGTTCTGC. Its protein is CASSYRDGGVYNEQFC. The chain combines TRBV6-2 or TRBV6-3 with TRBJ2-1, with D perhaps matching TRBD2 (6 bases). The CDR3 has 16 amino acids. Per the germline V gene, CDR1 is MNHEY and CDR2 is SVGEGT. V was trimmed by 3 bases and J by 4 bases, leaving 16 bases between them.

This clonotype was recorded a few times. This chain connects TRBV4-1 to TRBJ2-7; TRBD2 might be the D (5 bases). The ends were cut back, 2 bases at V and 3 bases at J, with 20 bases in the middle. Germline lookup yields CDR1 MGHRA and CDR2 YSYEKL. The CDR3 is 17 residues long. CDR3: CASSQIREGGFYYEQYF. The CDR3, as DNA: TGCGCCAGCAGCCAAATCCGGGAAGGCGGCTTTTACTACGAGCAGTACTTC.

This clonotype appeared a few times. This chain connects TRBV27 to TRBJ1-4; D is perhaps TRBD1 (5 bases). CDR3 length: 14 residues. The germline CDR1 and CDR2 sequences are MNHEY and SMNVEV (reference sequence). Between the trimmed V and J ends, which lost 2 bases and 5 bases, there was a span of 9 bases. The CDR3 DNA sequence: TGTGCCAGCAGTTTAGAGGGGTGGAATGAAAAACTGTTTTTT. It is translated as CASSLEGWNEKLFF.

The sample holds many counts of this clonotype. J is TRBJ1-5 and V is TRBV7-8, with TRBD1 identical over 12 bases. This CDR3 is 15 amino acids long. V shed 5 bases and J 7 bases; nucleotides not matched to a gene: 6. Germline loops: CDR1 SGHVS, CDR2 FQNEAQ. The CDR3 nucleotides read TGTGCCAGCAGCCGGGACAGGGGGCAGGACCAGCCCCAGCATTTT. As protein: CASSRDRGQDQPQHF.

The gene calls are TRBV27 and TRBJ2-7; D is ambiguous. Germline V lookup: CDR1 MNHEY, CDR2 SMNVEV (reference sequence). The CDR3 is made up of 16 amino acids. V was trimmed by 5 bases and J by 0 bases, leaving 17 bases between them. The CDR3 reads CASSADGSSSSYEQYF. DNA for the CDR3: TGTGCCAGCAGTGCGGACGGGTCTTCGAGCTCCTACGAGCAGTACTTC.

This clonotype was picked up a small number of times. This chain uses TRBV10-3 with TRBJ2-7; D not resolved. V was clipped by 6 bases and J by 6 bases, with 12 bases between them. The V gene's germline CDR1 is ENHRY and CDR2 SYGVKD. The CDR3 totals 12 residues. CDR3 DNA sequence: TGTGCCATCAGGGACCAGAGGTCCGAGCAGTACTTC. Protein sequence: CAIRDQRSEQYF.

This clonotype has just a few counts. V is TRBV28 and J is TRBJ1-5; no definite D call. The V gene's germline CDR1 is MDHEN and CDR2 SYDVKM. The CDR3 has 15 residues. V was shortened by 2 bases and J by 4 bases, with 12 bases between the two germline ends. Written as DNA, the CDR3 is TGTGCCAGCAGTTTAGAGGACGCGAGGAATCAGCCCCAGCATTTT. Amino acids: CASSLEDARNQPQHF.

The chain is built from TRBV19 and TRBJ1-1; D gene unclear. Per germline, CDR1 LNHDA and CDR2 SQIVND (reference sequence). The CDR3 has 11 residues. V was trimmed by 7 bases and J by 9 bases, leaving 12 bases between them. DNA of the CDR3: TGTGCCAGTACCCATTTTCCGAAAGCTTTCTTT. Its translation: CASTHFPKAFF.

This chain's CDR3 is CASSYSQGQGNRYF. The CDR3 DNA is TGTGCCAGCAGTTACTCCCAGGGGCAGGGGAATAGGTACTTC. The rearrangement uses TRBV6-8 and TRBJ2-4, with a tentative D call TRBD1 (6 bases). V was trimmed by 0 bases and J by 15 bases, leaving 18 bases between them. Germline loops: CDR1 MNHGY, CDR2 SAAAGT. CDR3 size: 14 residues.

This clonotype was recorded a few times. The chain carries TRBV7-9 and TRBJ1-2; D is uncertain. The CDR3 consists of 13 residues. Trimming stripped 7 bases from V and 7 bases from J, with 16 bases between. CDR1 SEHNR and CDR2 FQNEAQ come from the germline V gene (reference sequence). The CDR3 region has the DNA TGTGCCAGCACCGTGGGAGCCTTCGGTGGCTACACCTTC. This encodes CASTVGAFGGYTF.

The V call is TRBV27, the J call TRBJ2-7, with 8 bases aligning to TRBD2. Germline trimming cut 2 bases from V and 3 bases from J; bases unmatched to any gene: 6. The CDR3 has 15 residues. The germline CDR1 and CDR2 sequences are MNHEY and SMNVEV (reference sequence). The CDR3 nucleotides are TGTGCCAGCAGTTTACGCCCCGGGGGGGGCTACGAGCAGTACTTC. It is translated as CASSLRPGGGYEQYF.

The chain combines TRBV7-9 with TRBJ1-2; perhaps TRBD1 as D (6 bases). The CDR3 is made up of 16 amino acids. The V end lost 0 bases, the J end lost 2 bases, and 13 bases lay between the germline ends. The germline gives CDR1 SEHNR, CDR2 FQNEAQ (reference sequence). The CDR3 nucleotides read TGTGCCAGCAGCTTAGCGGGGCCGGACAGCAACTATGGCTACACCTTC. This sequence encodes CASSLAGPDSNYGYTF.